This TCR beta chain was profiled in a study of PD-1 blockade in classical Hodgkin lymphoma. Every patient experienced relapse after autologous stem cell transplantation, and brentuximab vedotin exposure varied. Data came from immunoSEQ multiplex PCR; TCRdb stores just in-frame clones and leaves some out. The sample includes fewer than 15,000 clones, about 82% seen only once; the top ten take about 4.5%. V was shortened by 2 bases and J by 4 bases, with 5 bases between the two germline ends. Germline CDR1 reads LGHNT; CDR2 reads FRNRAP. This CDR3 has 12 amino acids. The receptor was derived from a human donor with classical Hodgkin lymphoma. Source: peripheral blood mononuclear cells (PBMCs), taken at baseline. V is TRBV12-5 and J is TRBJ2-5, with D uncertain. This CDR3 reads CASGLTRETQYF. The CDR3 DNA is TGTGCTAGTGGTTTGACTCGAGAGACCCAGTACTTC.